This entry is about one T cell receptor beta chain. Its antigen remains unidentified. The entry originates in a study of T-cell memory formation after mild COVID-19. Study-level results: Later expanders leaned CD4+, whereas day 15 to 85 contracting clones were balanced CD4/CD8. Pre-infection memory held some responding clones, suggesting pre-existing cross-reactive T cells responded. The authors did not confirm SARS-CoV-2 specificity of second-wave clones peaking day 37.

The authors produced TCR alpha and TCR beta cDNA libraries with sample barcodes and UMIs by 5'RACE using constant-segment primers. TCRdb independently ran MiXCR on the 5' RACE reads; one entry per CDR3 protein. The data contain roughly 600,000 distinct CDR3 sequences, about a sixth of them singletons. The length of the CDR3 is 13 residues. Germline V lookup: CDR1 SGHTA, CDR2 FQGNSA. V was trimmed by 5 bases and J by 6 bases, leaving 13 bases between them. The sample taken for sequencing was PBMCs or a T cell subset sorted from them (not recorded which). This receptor was obtained from an adult woman who had mild COVID-19 (a few samples of this study predate the infection). Cell type and time point are not known. This chain joins TRBV7-2 and TRBJ1-1; D is uncertain. CDR3 DNA sequence: TGTGCCAGCAGCCCCTACACGGGGTCTGAAGCTTTCTTT. This sequence encodes CASSPYTGSEAFF.